The source of this T cell receptor (beta chain) is a study of technical replicates of blood from a handful of donors. Germline lookup yields CDR1 SGHTA and CDR2 FQGTGA. CDR3 length: 15 residues. Trimming took off 2 bases at V and 2 bases at J, with 11 bases between the two ends. The table came from immunoSEQ multiplex PCR; TCRdb's copy has only in-frame clones and leaves some out. Found here are about 76,000 clones, around 85% of them singletons; the top ten hold approximately 5%. The receptor was derived from a human donor in good health. Some clones in this sample may be carry-over from other donors' samples. The genes are TRBV7-3 and TRBJ2-3, with D tentatively TRBD2 (6 bases). Material for sequencing was PBMCs. The CDR3 sequence: CASSLGGSATDTQYF. DNA of the CDR3: TGTGCCAGCAGCTTAGGAGGGAGCGCCACAGATACGCAGTATTTT.